This T cell receptor (beta chain) was profiled in a study of blood T cell repertoires in COVID-19. Sequencing was performed with immunoSEQ multiplex PCR; in TCRdb, only in-frame clones are kept and a portion is missing. The sample carries fewer than 350,000 clones, around nine tenths recorded once. The clonotype comes from a man aged 40-55 years with active or convalescent COVID-19. The sequencing input was peripheral blood.

The CDR3, as DNA: TGCGCCAGCAGCTTGGCCGGGACAGGGGGCGAGAGCTACACCTTC. It translates to CASSLAGTGGESYTF. The rearrangement joins TRBV5-1 to TRBJ1-2, with 12 nucleotides matching TRBD1. This CDR3 contains 15 residues. The germline CDR1 and CDR2 sequences are SGHRS and YFSETQ. V lost 0 bases, J lost 9 bases, and 6 bases stayed unmatched.